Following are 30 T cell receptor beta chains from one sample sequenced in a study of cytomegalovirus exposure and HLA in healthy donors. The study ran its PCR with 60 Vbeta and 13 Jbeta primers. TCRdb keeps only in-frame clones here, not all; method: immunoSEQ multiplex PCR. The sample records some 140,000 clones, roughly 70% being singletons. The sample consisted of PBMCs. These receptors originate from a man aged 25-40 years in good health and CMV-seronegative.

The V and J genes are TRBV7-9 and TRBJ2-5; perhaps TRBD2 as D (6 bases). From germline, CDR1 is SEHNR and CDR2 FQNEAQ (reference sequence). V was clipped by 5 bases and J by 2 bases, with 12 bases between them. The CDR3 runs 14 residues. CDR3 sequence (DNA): TGTGCCAGCAGCCATCTTAGCGGACAAGAGACCCAGTACTTC. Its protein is CASSHLSGQETQYF.

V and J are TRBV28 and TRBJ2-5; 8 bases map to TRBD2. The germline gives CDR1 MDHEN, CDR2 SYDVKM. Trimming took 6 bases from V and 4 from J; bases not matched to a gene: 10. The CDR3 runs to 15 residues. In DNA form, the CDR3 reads TGTGCCAGCAGATTACCGGGACTAGTACGAGAGACCCAGTACTTC. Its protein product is CASRLPGLVRETQYF. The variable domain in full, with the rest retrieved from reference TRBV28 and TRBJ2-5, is DVKVTQSSRYLVKRTGEKVFLECVQDMDHENMFWYRQDPGLGLRLIYFSYDVKMKEKGDIPEGYSVSREKKERFSLILESASTNQTSMYLCASRLPGLVRETQYFGPGTRLLVL.

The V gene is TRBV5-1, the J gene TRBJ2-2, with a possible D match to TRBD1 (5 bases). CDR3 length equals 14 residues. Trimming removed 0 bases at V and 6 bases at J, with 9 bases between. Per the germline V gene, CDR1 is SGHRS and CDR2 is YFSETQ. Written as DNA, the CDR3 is TGCGCCAGCAGCTTGGGGGGCCCCCCCGGGGAGCTGTTTTTT. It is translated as CASSLGGPPGELFF.

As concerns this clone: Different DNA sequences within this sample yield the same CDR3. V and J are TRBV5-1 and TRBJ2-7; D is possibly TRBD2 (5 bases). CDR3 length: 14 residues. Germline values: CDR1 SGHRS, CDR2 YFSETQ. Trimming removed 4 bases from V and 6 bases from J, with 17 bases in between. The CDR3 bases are TGCGCCAGCAGCCTGGAATCCGGGAAAGGCGAGCAGTACTTC. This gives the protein CASSLESGKGEQYF.

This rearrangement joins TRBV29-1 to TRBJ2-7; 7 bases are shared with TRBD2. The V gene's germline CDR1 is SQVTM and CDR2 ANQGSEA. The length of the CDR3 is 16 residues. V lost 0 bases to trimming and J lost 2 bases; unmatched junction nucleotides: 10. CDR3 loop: CSVEDLSGEGTYEQYF. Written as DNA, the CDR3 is TGCAGCGTTGAAGATCTTTCCGGGGAGGGCACCTACGAGCAGTACTTC.

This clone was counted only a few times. Here the CDR3 DNA reads TGTGCCAGCAGTTCCCCAGCGGGAGGAGGGTACAATGAGCAGTTCTTC. It yields the protein CASSSPAGGGYNEQFF. This chain connects TRBV27 to TRBJ2-1; 9 nucleotides agree with TRBD2. The CDR3 length is 16 residues. Germline V gene lookup returns CDR1 MNHEY and CDR2 SMNVEV (reference sequence). The ends lost 4 bases at V and 4 bases at J; junction bases unmatched: 8.

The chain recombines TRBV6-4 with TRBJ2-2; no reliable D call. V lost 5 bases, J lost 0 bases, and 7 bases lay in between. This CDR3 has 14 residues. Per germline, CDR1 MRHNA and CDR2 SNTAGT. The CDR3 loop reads CASSLESNTGELFF. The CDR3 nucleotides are TGTGCCAGCAGTCTAGAATCGAACACCGGGGAGCTGTTTTTT.

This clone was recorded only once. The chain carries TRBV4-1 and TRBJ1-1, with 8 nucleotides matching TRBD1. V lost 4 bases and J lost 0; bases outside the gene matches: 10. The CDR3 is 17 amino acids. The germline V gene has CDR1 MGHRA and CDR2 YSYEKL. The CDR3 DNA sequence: TGCGCCAGCAGCCGTGGACCGGGACAGGCACTGAACACTGAAGCTTTCTTT. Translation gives CASSRGPGQALNTEAFF.

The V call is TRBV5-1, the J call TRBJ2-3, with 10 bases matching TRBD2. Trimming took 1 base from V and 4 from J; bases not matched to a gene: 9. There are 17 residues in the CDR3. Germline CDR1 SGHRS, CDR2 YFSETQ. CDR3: CASSLLPTSGDPDTQYF. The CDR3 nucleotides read TGCGCCAGCAGCTTGCTACCTACTAGCGGGGACCCAGATACGCAGTATTTT.

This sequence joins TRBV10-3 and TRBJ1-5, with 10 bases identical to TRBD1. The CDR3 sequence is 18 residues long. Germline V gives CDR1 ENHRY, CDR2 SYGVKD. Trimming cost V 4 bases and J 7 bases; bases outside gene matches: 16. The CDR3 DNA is TGTGCCATCAGTGCTTCGGGTAATACCGGGACAGGGGTCCAGCCCCAGCATTTT. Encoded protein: CAISASGNTGTGVQPQHF.

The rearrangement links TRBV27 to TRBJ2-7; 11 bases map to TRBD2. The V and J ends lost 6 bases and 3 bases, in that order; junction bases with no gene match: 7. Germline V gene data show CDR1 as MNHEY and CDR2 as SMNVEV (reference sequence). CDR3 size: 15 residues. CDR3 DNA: TGTGCCAGCAGCACCTCGGGACTAGCGGTCTACGAGCAGTACTTC. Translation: CASSTSGLAVYEQYF.

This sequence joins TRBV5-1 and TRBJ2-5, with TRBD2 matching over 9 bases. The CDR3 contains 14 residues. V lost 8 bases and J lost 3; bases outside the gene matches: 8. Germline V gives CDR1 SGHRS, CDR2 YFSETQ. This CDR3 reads CASNKRGAKETQYF. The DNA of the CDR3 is TGCGCCAGTAACAAGCGGGGGGCGAAAGAGACCCAGTACTTC.

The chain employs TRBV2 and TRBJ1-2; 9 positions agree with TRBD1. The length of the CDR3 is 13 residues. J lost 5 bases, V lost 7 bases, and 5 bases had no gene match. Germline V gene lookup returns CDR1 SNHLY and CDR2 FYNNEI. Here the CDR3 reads CASTGQGVYGYTF. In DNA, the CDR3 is TGTGCCAGCACGGGACAGGGTGTTTATGGCTACACCTTC.

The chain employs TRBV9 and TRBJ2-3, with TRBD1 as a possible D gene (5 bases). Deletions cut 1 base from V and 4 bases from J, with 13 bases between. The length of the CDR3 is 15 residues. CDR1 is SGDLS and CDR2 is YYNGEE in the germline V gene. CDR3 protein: CASSVHTSTADTQYF. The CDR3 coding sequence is TGTGCCAGCAGCGTACATACCTCGACAGCAGATACGCAGTATTTT.

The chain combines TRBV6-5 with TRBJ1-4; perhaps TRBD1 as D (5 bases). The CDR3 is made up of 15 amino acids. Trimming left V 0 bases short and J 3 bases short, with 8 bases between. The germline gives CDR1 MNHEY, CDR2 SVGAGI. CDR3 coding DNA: TGTGCCAGCAGTTACTCGGGGCCCCCTAATGAAAAACTGTTTTTT. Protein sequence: CASSYSGPPNEKLFF.

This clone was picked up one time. CDR3 bases: TGCAGCGTTGAACGCCAGGGGCCCGGGGAGCTGTTTTTT. As protein: CSVERQGPGELFF. The chain links TRBV29-1 to TRBJ2-2; D is possibly TRBD1 (6 bases). Trimming took 2 bases from V and 6 from J, leaving 10 bases between them. The CDR3 extends over 13 amino acids. From germline, CDR1 is SQVTM and CDR2 ANQGSEA.

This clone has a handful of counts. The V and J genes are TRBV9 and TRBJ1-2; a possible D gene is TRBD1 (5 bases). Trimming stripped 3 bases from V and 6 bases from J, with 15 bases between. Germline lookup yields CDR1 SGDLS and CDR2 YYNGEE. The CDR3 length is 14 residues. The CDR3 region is CASSDTQGVDGYTF. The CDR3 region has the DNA TGTGCCAGCAGCGACACCCAGGGTGTTGATGGCTACACCTTC.

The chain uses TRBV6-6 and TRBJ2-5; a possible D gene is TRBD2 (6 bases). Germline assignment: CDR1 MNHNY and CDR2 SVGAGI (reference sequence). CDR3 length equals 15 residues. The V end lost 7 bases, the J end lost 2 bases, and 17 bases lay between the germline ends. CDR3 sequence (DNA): TGTGCCAGCACAAGCGGGCCTCACGATCAAGAGACCCAGTACTTC. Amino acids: CASTSGPHDQETQYF.

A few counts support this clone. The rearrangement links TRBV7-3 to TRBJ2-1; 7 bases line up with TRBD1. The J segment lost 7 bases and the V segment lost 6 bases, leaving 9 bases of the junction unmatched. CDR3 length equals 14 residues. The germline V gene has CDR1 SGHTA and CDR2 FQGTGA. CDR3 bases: TGTGCCAGCAGTGAACAGGGGCTTGGGAATGAGCAGTTCTTC. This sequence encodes CASSEQGLGNEQFF.

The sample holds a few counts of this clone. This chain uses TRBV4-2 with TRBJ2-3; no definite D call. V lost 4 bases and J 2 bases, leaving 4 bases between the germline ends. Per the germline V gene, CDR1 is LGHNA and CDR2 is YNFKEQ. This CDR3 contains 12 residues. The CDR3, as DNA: TGTGCCAGCAGCCTAAACACAGATACGCAGTATTTT. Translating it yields CASSLNTDTQYF.

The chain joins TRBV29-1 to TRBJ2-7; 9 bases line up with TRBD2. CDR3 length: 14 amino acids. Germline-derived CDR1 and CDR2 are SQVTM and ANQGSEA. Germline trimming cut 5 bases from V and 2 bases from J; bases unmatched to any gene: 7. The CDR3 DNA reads TGCAGCGTTCATAGCGGGAGTCTCACCTACGAGCAGTACTTC. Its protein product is CSVHSGSLTYEQYF.

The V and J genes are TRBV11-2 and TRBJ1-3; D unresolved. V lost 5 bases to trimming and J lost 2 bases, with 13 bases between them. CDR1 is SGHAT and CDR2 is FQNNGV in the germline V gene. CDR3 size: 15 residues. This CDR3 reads CASSPLRKAGNTIYF. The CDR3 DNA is TGTGCCAGCAGCCCCCTGAGGAAGGCTGGAAACACCATATATTTT.

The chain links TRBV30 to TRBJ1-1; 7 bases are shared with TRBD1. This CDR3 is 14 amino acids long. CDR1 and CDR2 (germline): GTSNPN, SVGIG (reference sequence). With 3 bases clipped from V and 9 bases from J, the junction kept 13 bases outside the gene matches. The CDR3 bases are TGTGCCTGGAGGGACGACAGGGCCGTGTATCAAGCTTTCTTT. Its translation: CAWRDDRAVYQAFF.

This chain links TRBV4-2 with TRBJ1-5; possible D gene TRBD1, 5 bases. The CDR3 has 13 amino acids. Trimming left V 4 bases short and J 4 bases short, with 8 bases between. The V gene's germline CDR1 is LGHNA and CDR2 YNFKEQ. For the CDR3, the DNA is TGTGCCAGCAGCCGGACACATAATCAGCCCCAGCATTTT. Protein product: CASSRTHNQPQHF.

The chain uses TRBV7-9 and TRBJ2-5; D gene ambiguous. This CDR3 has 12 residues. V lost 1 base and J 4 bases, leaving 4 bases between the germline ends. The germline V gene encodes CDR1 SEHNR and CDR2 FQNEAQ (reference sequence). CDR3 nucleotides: TGTGCCAGCAGCTTAGGGCCAGAGACCCAGTACTTC. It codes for CASSLGPETQYF. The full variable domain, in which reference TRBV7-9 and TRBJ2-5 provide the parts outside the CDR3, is DTGVSQNPRHKITKRGQNVTFRCDPISEHNRLYWYRQTLGQGPEFLTYFQNEAQLEKSRLLSDRFSAERPKGSFSTLEIQRTEQGDSAMYLCASSLGPETQYFGPGTRLLVL.

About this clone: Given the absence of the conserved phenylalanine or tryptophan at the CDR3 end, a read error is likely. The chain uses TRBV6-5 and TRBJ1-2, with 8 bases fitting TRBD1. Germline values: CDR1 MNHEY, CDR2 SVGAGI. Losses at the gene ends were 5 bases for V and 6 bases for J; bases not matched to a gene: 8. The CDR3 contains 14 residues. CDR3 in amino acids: CASSPGTGQHGYTV. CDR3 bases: TGTGCCAGCAGTCCAGGGACAGGCCAGCATGGCTACACCGTC.

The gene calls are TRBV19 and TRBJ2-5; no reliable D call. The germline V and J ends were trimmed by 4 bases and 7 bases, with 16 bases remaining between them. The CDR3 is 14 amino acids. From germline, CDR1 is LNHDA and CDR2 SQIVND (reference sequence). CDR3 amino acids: CASSRSGSLSTQYF. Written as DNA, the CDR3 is TGTGCCAGTAGTAGGTCAGGCAGCCTCTCGACCCAGTACTTC.

CDR3 sequence: CSVEDHRDSLYGYTF. The CDR3 region has the DNA TGCAGCGTTGAAGACCACCGGGACAGCTTATATGGCTACACCTTC. J is TRBJ1-2 and V is TRBV29-1; 7 bases match TRBD1. Germline trimming cut 0 bases from V and 5 bases from J; bases unmatched to any gene: 9. From germline, CDR1 is SQVTM and CDR2 ANQGSEA. The CDR3 consists of 15 residues. Full variable domain (rest looked up from reference TRBV29-1 and TRBJ1-2): SAVISQKPSRDICQRGTSLTIQCQVDSQVTMMFWYRQQPGQSLTLIATANQGSEATYESGFVIDKFPISRPNLTFSTLTVSNMSPEDSSIYLCSVEDHRDSLYGYTFGSGTRLTVV.

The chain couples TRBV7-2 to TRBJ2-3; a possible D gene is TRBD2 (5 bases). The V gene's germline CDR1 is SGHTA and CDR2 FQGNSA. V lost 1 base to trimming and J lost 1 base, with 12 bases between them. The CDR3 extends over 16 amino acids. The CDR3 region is CASSLGPQAGTDTQYF. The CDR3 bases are TGTGCCAGCAGCTTAGGCCCCCAAGCGGGCACAGATACGCAGTATTTT.

CDR3 coding DNA: TGCGCCAGCAGCTTGTTCTCGGTATCCTACGAGCAGTACTTC. This gives the protein CASSLFSVSYEQYF. V and J are TRBV5-1 and TRBJ2-7, with D unresolved. Germline-derived CDR1 and CDR2 are SGHRS and YFSETQ. The CDR3 is made up of 14 amino acids. Trimming cost V 1 base and J 1 base, with 9 bases left between them. The whole variable domain, filled in from reference TRBV5-1 and TRBJ2-7, reads KAGVTQTPRYLIKTRGQQVTLSCSPISGHRSVSWYQQTPGQGLQFLFEYFSETQRNKGNFPGRFSGRQFSNSRSEMNVSTLELGDSALYLCASSLFSVSYEQYFGPGTRLTVT.